These T cell receptor beta chains were read from a single sample in a study of T cell repertoires in cytomegalovirus infection. TCRdb fed the reads into MiXCR, producing one record per CDR3 protein. The sample records about 740,000 distinct CDR3 sequences, less than 40% being singletons. Sequenced sample: PBMCs. Receptors were obtained from a human donor in good health (CMV status not recorded). Some clones in this sample may be carry-over from other donors' samples. CDR3s include the opening cysteine and the closing phenylalanine or tryptophan. A D gene is named only where the DNA matches it firmly. Clone size is stated in some rows and not others, as once, few, many or a class when expanded.

j_call v_call cdr3_length d_call clone_size cdr3_nt cdr3_aa
TRBJ2-1 TRBV9 16 TRBD2 - TGTGCCAGCAGCGGGTCTAGCGGCCCTACAATTAATGAGCAGTTCTTC CASSGSSGPTINEQFF
TRBJ1-5 TRBV7-6 15 - few TGTGCCAGCAGCTCCCGGTCAGGGGTTGGGCAGCCCCAGCATTTT CASSSRSGVGQPQHF
TRBJ1-5 TRBV6-5 15 - few TGTGCCAGCAGTTACTCCGCGGGTAGCAATCAGCCCCAGCATTTT CASSYSAGSNQPQHF
TRBJ2-1 TRBV5-1 13 - - TGCGCCAGCATGCAGGGCATTGTCGATGAGCAGTTCTTC CASMQGIVDEQFF
TRBJ2-3 TRBV7-9 15 TRBD1 few TGTGCCAGCAGCACGGACAGGGAACCTACAGATACGCAGTATTTT CASSTDREPTDTQYF
TRBJ2-4 TRBV3-1 13 TRBD1 few TGTGCCAGCACCACAGGGGGGCAAAACATTCAGTACTTC CASTTGGQNIQYF
TRBJ2-1 TRBV25-1 13 - - TGTGCCAGCAGCGGATACAGAAGCGGTGAGCAGTTCTTC CASSGYRSGEQFF
TRBJ1-5 TRBV7-2 13 - many TGTGCCAGCAGTTTGGGCCACAATCAGCCCCAGCATTTT CASSLGHNQPQHF
TRBJ1-5 TRBV24-1 16 TRBD1 - TGTGCCACCAGTGATCCCAGGACAGGTAGCAATCAGCCCCAGCATTTT CATSDPRTGSNQPQHF
TRBJ1-6 TRBV12-3/TRBV12-4 13 - - TGTGCCAGCAGTTTAGCGCGATCTGCTCCCCTCCACTTT CASSLARSAPLHF
TRBJ1-4 TRBV7-9 14 TRBD1 few TGTGCCAGCAGCTCCCACAGGGGTAATGAAAAACTGTTTTTT CASSSHRGNEKLFF
TRBJ2-3 TRBV10-3 13 - - TGTGCCATCGGCCAGAATGCTGAAGATACGCAGTATTTT CAIGQNAEDTQYF
TRBJ2-5 TRBV7-2 12 - many TGTGCCAGCAGCTCCCCGAGTGAGACCCAGTACTTC CASSSPSETQYF
TRBJ1-2 TRBV5-6 13 - few TGTGCCAGCAGCTTCGGACATTTGGTCGGCTACACCTTC CASSFGHLVGYTF
TRBJ2-2 TRBV25-1 13 - - TGTGCCAGCAGTTGGTTCAACACCGGGGAGCTGTTTTTT CASSWFNTGELFF
TRBJ2-7 TRBV7-9 15 TRBD1 few TGTGCCAGCAGCGGGGACAGGGGGGGACCATACGAGCAGTACTTC CASSGDRGGPYEQYF
TRBJ1-3 TRBV28 14 - - TGTGCCAGCAGTTTATTCCGGGGTGGAAACACCATATATTTT CASSLFRGGNTIYF
TRBJ2-7 TRBV11-2 13 - - TGTGCCAGCACCCAGGACGGCTACTACGAGCAGTACTTC CASTQDGYYEQYF
TRBJ2-7 TRBV2 13 - few TGTGCCAGCAGTGAGCTAGACAGCTACGAGCAGTACTTC CASSELDSYEQYF
TRBJ1-1 TRBV28 14 TRBD1 - TGTGCCAGCAGTTTATCCCAGGGGGCGGAACAAGCTTTCTTT CASSLSQGAEQAFF
TRBJ1-2 TRBV7-9 14 - few TGTGCCAGCAGCGTCAGTCAGGGAAACTATGGCTACACCTTC CASSVSQGNYGYTF
TRBJ1-5 TRBV7-9 12 - few TGTGCCAGCAGCTTGGAGCATCAGCCCCAGCATTTT CASSLEHQPQHF
TRBJ1-2 TRBV19 14 - few TGTGCCACCCGGGTCACCGACCGGATAGAGGGCTACACCTTC CATRVTDRIEGYTF
TRBJ2-5 TRBV29-1 14 TRBD1 few TGCAGCGTGATCGTTTATAGGGGGCGAGAGACCCAGTACTTC CSVIVYRGRETQYF
TRBJ1-1 TRBV4-3 14 - - TGCGCCAGCAGCCAAGTTGCCAGGGACACTGAAGCTTTCTTT CASSQVARDTEAFF
TRBJ2-5 TRBV25-1 14 - - TGTGCCAGCAGTGAATACCACAGTCAAGAGACCCAGTACTTC CASSEYHSQETQYF
TRBJ2-7 TRBV28 15 TRBD2 - TGTGCCAGCAGGCCGACTAGCGGGGGGCCATACGAGCAGTACTTC CASRPTSGGPYEQYF
TRBJ2-2 TRBV12-3/TRBV12-4 13 - few TGTGCCAGCAATTTTAAAGGCACCGGGGAGCTGTTTTTT CASNFKGTGELFF
TRBJ1-3 TRBV5-1 13 - - TGCGCCAGCAGCTTTTTGTCTGGAAACACCATATATTTT CASSFLSGNTIYF
TRBJ2-7 TRBV12-3/TRBV12-4 17 - - TGTGCCAGCAGTCGCCACCGACCCGGGATGTCCTCCTACGAGCAGTACTTC CASSRHRPGMSSYEQYF
TRBJ1-1 TRBV7-7 15 TRBD1 few TGTGCTAGCAGCCCATACACCAGACAGGGGGTGGAGGCTTTCTTT CASSPYTRQGVEAFF
TRBJ1-6 TRBV7-6 14 - few TGTGCCAGCAGCCCTGGGCGACATAATTCACCCCTCCACTTT CASSPGRHNSPLHF
TRBJ2-1 TRBV7-2 11 - many TGTGCCAGCAGCTCTCTAGCGGAGCAGTTCTTC CASSSLAEQFF
TRBJ2-1 TRBV28 14 TRBD2 - TGTGCCAGCAGCCCGGGAGGAGGGCTCAATGAGCAGTTCTTC CASSPGGGLNEQFF
TRBJ2-2 TRBV12-3/TRBV12-4 15 - - TGTGCCAGCAGTTTGAGGCTAGCGTACACCGGGGAGCTGTTTTTT CASSLRLAYTGELFF
TRBJ1-5 TRBV19 13 - - TGTGCCAGCGCCGTGGGGGTGAATCAGCCCCAGCATTTT CASAVGVNQPQHF
TRBJ2-5 TRBV7-2 14 TRBD1 few TGTGCCAGCAGAAAAAACAGGGGGCAAGAGACCCAGTACTTC CASRKNRGQETQYF
TRBJ1-6 TRBV6-2/TRBV6-3 15 - - TGTGCCAGCAGTCAAGGCGGGTCGCTCAATTCACCCCTCCACTTT CASSQGGSLNSPLHF
TRBJ1-1 TRBV12-3/TRBV12-4 12 - - TGTGCCAGCACCCCCGGGACGGTTGAAGCTTTCTTT CASTPGTVEAFF
TRBJ2-5 TRBV7-7 15 - few TGTGCTAGCAGCTTAGAGAACGGCATCCAAGAGACCCAGTACTTC CASSLENGIQETQYF
TRBJ1-1 TRBV6-6 13 - few TGTGCCAGCAATCTGGGAGTGAACACTGAAGCTTTCTTT CASNLGVNTEAFF
TRBJ2-5 TRBV7-9 14 - many TGTGCCAGCAGCCCCGGGACATCCCAAGAGACCCAGTACTTC CASSPGTSQETQYF
TRBJ2-5 TRBV5-1 15 TRBD1 few TGCGCCAGCAGCTTGGCCGGGACAGGGGGGAAGACCCAGTACTTC CASSLAGTGGKTQYF
TRBJ2-1 TRBV19 15 TRBD2 - TGTGCCAGTGGAACCGGGACTAGCGGTTCTAATGAGCAGTTCTTC CASGTGTSGSNEQFF
TRBJ2-7 TRBV20-1 12 - - TGCAGTGCTAATACTAGTCCACACGAGCAGTACTTC CSANTSPHEQYF